This TCR beta chain was profiled in a study of glioma-infiltrating T cells after dendritic cell vaccination. Study outcomes and limitations: Higher TCR clonality did not directly relate to longer survival.

Primers: 60 V beta forward and 13 J beta reverse. Libraries were prepared by immunoSEQ multiplex PCR; TCRdb keeps only in-frame clonotypes and omits some of them. The repertoire consists of fewer than 85,000 clones, with 82% occurring once and the leading ten covering approximately 2.3%. Trimming took 7 bases from V and 1 from J, leaving 13 bases between them. Germline assignment: CDR1 SQVTM and CDR2 ANQGSEA. This CDR3 is built from 13 residues. A note on this clone: Its antigen is not identified.

The receptor's source is a human donor with glioblastoma. The V and J genes are TRBV29-1 and TRBJ2-5, with D possibly being TRBD2 (6 bases). The starting material was blood, obtained before dendritic cell vaccination. The CDR3 sequence: CSAKEGPQETQYF. The CDR3 nucleotides read TGCAGCGCCAAGGAGGGACCCCAAGAGACCCAGTACTTC.